This T cell receptor (beta chain) was identified in a study of PD-L1 blockade in urothelial cancer. Study overall: Enrolled patients had been treated previously with 0 to 3 chemotherapy regimens. Median T cell yield per blood sample was about 140,000 cells.

Germline loops: CDR1 LGHNA, CDR2 YSLEER. CDR3 length equals 17 residues. Unmatched junction bases numbered 8, after V lost 0 bases and J lost 5 bases. Each PCR had synthetic TCR analog templates added to it as a spike-in. Profiling relied on immunoSEQ multiplex PCR, and the TCRdb table lists in-frame clones only, not all of them. The repertoire holds around 53,000 clones, 75% to 90% seen once, with 5.8% in the top ten. This clone was counted a few times. The sequences come from PBMCs, collected around atezolizumab (anti-PD-L1) treatment. The TCR was taken from a middle-aged man with urothelial cancer. The V gene is TRBV4-3, the J gene TRBJ2-1, with TRBD2 identical over 9 bases. CDR3 DNA sequence: TGCGCCAGCAGCCAAGACCAGGCTAGCGGGATAAACAATGAGCAGTTCTTC. Translated, it gives CASSQDQASGINNEQFF.